This TCR beta chain stems from a study of sequential checkpoint blockade in melanoma. Treatment defined: randomized to nivolumab then ipilimumab (arm A) or the reverse (arm B). The CDR3 runs to 17 residues. V lost 2 bases to trimming and J lost 2 bases; unmatched junction nucleotides: 5. The germline CDR1 and CDR2 sequences are WSHSY and SAAADI. Assay used: immunoSEQ multiplex PCR; TCRdb lists only in-frame clones, some missing. This table has under 20,000 clones, approximately 74% appearing once. Sequenced here: CD8+ T cells sorted from blood (inferred from file names), sampled from a patient given nivolumab and ipilimumab in sequence. The chain uses TRBV10-2 and TRBJ2-7; 14 bases are shared with TRBD2. The origin of this receptor is a human donor with melanoma. The CDR3 nucleotides are TGCGCCAGCAGTGAGCCGGGACTAGCGGGAGTAGCCTACGAGCAGTACTTC. This translates into CASSEPGLAGVAYEQYF.